Detailed here is one T cell receptor beta chain. The data belong to a study of shared T cell receptors in the human thymus. Germline V lookup: CDR1 SGHTA, CDR2 FQGTGA. The V segment lost 4 bases and the J segment 4 bases; nucleotides outside the gene matches: 5. The CDR3 loop spans 15 amino acids. Some clones are missing from TCRdb's copy, which holds only in-frame ones; the method was immunoSEQ multiplex PCR. The sample lists about 660,000 clones, approximately 90% occurring once. These data also featured in a second study, about human thymus T cells. From that report: Apparent skewing of V and J gene usage characterized both thymic and blood repertoires.

The TCR sequence derives from a boy under two years old with a congenital heart defect. Source material: thymocytes. The chain has TRBV7-3 and TRBJ1-3; 9 bases align to TRBD1. The CDR3 here is CASSSGTGNGNTIYF. CDR3 DNA sequence: TGTGCCAGCAGCTCCGGGACAGGGAACGGAAACACCATATATTTT.